This T cell receptor (beta chain) was recorded in a study of OX40 agonist ivuxolimab in advanced cancers. Study information: Partial response was recorded in three patients: one hepatocellular carcinoma and two cutaneous melanoma cases.

Comments on this clone: The antigen remains unidentified.

Germline V gene sequence: CDR1 ENHRY, CDR2 SYGVKD. The CDR3 has 15 residues. The V end was cut by 3 bases, the J end by 8 bases, with 16 bases between. Produced via immunoSEQ multiplex PCR; TCRdb's table is partial and in-frame only. The sample includes fewer than 60,000 clones, 88% of them seen just once. General observations from the study: No antigen was identified for the clonally expanded peripheral T cells.

The input for sequencing was CD4+ or CD8+ T cells sorted from blood, taken in a trial of the OX40 agonist ivuxolimab. The chain uses TRBV10-3 and TRBJ1-4; D possibly corresponds to TRBD1 (5 bases). The receptor's source is an adult with an advanced solid tumor such as melanoma, head and neck, liver or kidney cancer. The CDR3 nucleotides are TGTGCCATCAGTGACCCGGCCAGGGAGGGCGAAAAACTGTTTTTT. Protein sequence: CAISDPAREGEKLFF.